The next 12 T cell receptor beta chains were all read from a single sample in a study of blood T cells in healthy people across ages. Through a sample-barcoded 5' primer and a J-beta primer mix, a second PCR was run for roughly 6 to 11 cycles. Via MiXCR, TCRdb re-called the 5' RACE reads, giving one row per CDR3 protein. The table includes fewer than 950,000 distinct CDR3 sequences, less than 70% detected once. Sequenced sample: blood. These receptors originate from a man older than 75 in good health.

The CDR3 nucleotides are TGCGCCAGCAGCCAGCCTCAGGGCAGGGGGCTCCAAGAGACCCAGTACTTC. Translating it yields CASSQPQGRGLQETQYF. This chain uses TRBV4-1 with TRBJ2-5, with 8 bases that match TRBD1. CDR1 is MGHRA and CDR2 is YSYEKL in the germline V gene. J gave up 1 base and V 3 bases, and 10 bases lay outside the gene matches. The CDR3 totals 17 residues.

The rearrangement joins TRBV20-1 to TRBJ2-7, with TRBD2 matching 7 bases. CDR1 is DFQATT, CDR2 SNEGSKA, per germline (reference sequence). V lost 5 bases and J lost 5; bases outside the gene matches: 6. CDR3 length: 12 residues. CDR3 loop: CSAGGGLNEQYF. CDR3 bases: TGCAGTGCTGGGGGGGGACTCAACGAGCAGTACTTC.

The rearrangement links TRBV5-1 to TRBJ2-4, with 8 bases that match TRBD1. The J call may be faulty, since TRBJ2-7 better matches the DNA end. The CDR3 has 15 residues. From germline, CDR1 is SGHRS and CDR2 YFSETQ. This CDR3 is CASSGGTGTTYEQYF. In DNA, the CDR3 is TGCGCCAGCAGCGGGGGGACAGGTACCACCTACGAGCAGTACTTC.

This chain connects TRBV5-1 to TRBJ2-5; the D gene is possibly TRBD2 (6 bases). V dropped 0 bases and J dropped 1 base, with 13 bases sitting between them. CDR3 size: 16 residues. Germline V gives CDR1 SGHRS, CDR2 YFSETQ. The CDR3, as DNA: TGCGCCAGCAGCTTGGGTGGGACTGCTCGCCAAGAGACCCAGTACTTC. It encodes CASSLGGTARQETQYF.

The J gene is TRBJ2-7, the V gene TRBV24-1; D possibly corresponds to TRBD2 (5 bases). This CDR3 region has 15 residues. Germline V CDR1 and CDR2: KGHDR, SFDVKD. The germline V and J ends were trimmed by 3 bases and 7 bases, with 18 bases remaining between them. This chain's CDR3 is CATSDAGRGMREQYF. CDR3 in DNA: TGTGCCACCAGTGATGCCGGACGGGGTATGAGGGAGCAGTACTTC.

CDR3 coding DNA: TGTGCCAGCAGCTTAAGGTCGGCAGGGATGAACACTGAAGCTTTCTTT. This gives the protein CASSLRSAGMNTEAFF. The rearrangement joins TRBV7-2 to TRBJ1-1; maybe TRBD1 (5 bases). Germline CDR1 is SGHTA and CDR2 is FQGNSA. V shed 2 bases and J shed 0 bases, with 13 bases lying between them. This CDR3 spans 16 amino acids.

This chain joins TRBV11-2 and TRBJ2-2, with 8 bases identical to TRBD1. J lost 5 bases, V lost 3 bases, and 5 bases had no gene match. Looked up from germline, CDR1 is SGHAT and CDR2 is FQNNGV. This CDR3 has 15 residues. CDR3 protein: CASSFPRGRTGELFF. In DNA, the CDR3 is TGTGCCAGCAGCTTTCCCAGGGGGCGAACCGGGGAGCTGTTTTTT.

This chain links TRBV27 with TRBJ2-7, with D possibly matching TRBD2 (5 bases). V lost 8 bases to trimming and J lost 6 bases, with 14 bases between them. CDR1 is MNHEY, CDR2 SMNVEV, per germline (reference sequence). The CDR3 runs to 12 residues. The CDR3 region is CASGNGLREQYF. CDR3 coding DNA: TGTGCCAGCGGTAACGGACTGCGCGAGCAGTACTTC.

V is TRBV7-3 and J is TRBJ2-1, with TRBD2 identical over 7 bases. Germline V gene sequence: CDR1 SGHTA, CDR2 FQGTGA. V lost 1 base to trimming and J lost 9 bases; unmatched junction nucleotides: 9. The CDR3 sequence is 15 residues long. The CDR3 DNA is TGTGCCAGCAGCTTAATCGGCGGGAGATTCACTGAGCAGTTCTTC. Residues: CASSLIGGRFTEQFF.

V gene TRBV2 combines with J gene TRBJ2-5; D unclear. The J call could be wrong; TRBJ2-7 is a better fit for the DNA end. The CDR3 is made up of 11 amino acids. Per germline, CDR1 SNHLY and CDR2 FYNNEI. In nucleotides, the CDR3 is TGTGCCAGCAGTCTGATGAACGAGCAGTACTTC. It is translated as CASSLMNEQYF.

This clonotype was found a few times. V and J are TRBV20-1 and TRBJ2-4; 9 bases line up with TRBD1. The V segment lost 6 bases and the J segment 7 bases; nucleotides outside the gene matches: 10. Per germline, CDR1 DFQATT and CDR2 SNEGSKA (reference sequence). The CDR3 has 14 amino acids. CDR3 coding DNA: TGCAGTGCCAAGAACAGGGGGCAAGGGAACATTCAGTACTTC. As protein: CSAKNRGQGNIQYF.

This clonotype was observed a few times. V usage is TRBV20-1 and J usage is TRBJ2-7; 7 positions match TRBD2. The J segment lost 2 bases and the V segment lost 6 bases, leaving 10 bases of the junction unmatched. Germline V gives CDR1 DFQATT, CDR2 SNEGSKA (reference sequence). The CDR3 contains 14 residues. DNA of the CDR3: TGCAGTGCGCTACCCGGGACTACGGCCTACGAGCAGTACTTC. Amino acids: CSALPGTTAYEQYF.